Listed here is a single TCR beta chain. The target antigen is unknown. The source of the sample is a study of cytomegalovirus exposure and HLA in healthy donors. The study, taken as a whole, reports: A few chains tied to CMV proved CMV antigen-specific in vitro.

Assay used: immunoSEQ multiplex PCR; TCRdb lists only in-frame clones, some missing. The sample lists about 120,000 clones, 88% occurring once. The sequence came from a man aged 18 to 30 in good health and CMV-seronegative. Sequenced input: PBMCs.

The CDR3: CASSYEGGVVGSEQYF. Here the CDR3 DNA reads TGTGCCAGCAGTTATGAGGGGGGGGTGGTCGGGAGTGAGCAGTACTTC. V and J are TRBV6-5 and TRBJ2-7; D perhaps matches TRBD2 (7 bases). The CDR3 consists of 16 residues. Per the germline V gene, CDR1 is MNHEY and CDR2 is SVGAGI. The V end was cut by 3 bases, the J end by 7 bases, with 22 bases between.